This TCR beta chain was sequenced in a study of response to subunit inactivated influenza vaccine. General study findings and limits: Researchers suggested that each seasonal influenza vaccination recruits few new T cells.

TCRdb fed the RT-PCR reads into MiXCR, producing one record per CDR3 protein. The sample includes roughly 570,000 distinct CDR3 sequences, approximately 14% of them seen just once. This clonotype was detected ten times or more. Antigen: not known. V lost 5 bases and J lost 6; bases outside the gene matches: 10. The CDR3 contains 15 residues. This chain links TRBV12-3 or TRBV12-4 with TRBJ2-7, with 10 bases matching TRBD1. This specimen consisted of PBMCs from blood, obtained 12 days after vaccination. The sequence came from a man over 45 who received an inactivated influenza vaccine. The DNA for the CDR3 is TGTGCCAGCAGTAAGGGAGGGACAGGGGACTTCGAGCAGTACTTC. It specifies CASSKGGTGDFEQYF.